This T cell receptor (beta chain) originates from a study of radiotherapy plus CTLA-4 blockade in lung cancer. Across the whole study: The study recorded objective responses in roughly 18% of patients and disease control in about 31%. Study conclusions and caveats: Some TCR clones had been derived from tumors. These clones expanded in peripheral blood after radiotherapy plus ipilimumab. In blood, early T cell clone dynamics reportedly predicted response best, together with interferon-beta.

Per germline, CDR1 LGHNT and CDR2 FRNRAP. The CDR3 runs 13 residues. Trimming removed 1 base at V and 9 bases at J, with 9 bases between. Clones were sequenced by immunoSEQ multiplex PCR, and TCRdb holds only the in-frame ones, with some missing. This table has over 100,000 clones, roughly four fifths appearing once. Alongside CTLA-4 blockade with ipilimumab, patients with chemo-refractory metastatic non-small-cell lung cancer received focal radiation. Concerning this clone: Its antigen is not identified.

The chain is built from TRBV12-5 and TRBJ2-2, with D unclear. Source: peripheral blood, taken from a patient treated with radiotherapy plus ipilimumab. The TCR comes from a human donor with non-small cell lung cancer that progressed on radiotherapy plus ipilimumab. Some clones in this sample may be carry-over from other donors' samples. CDR3 residues: CASGLAGGRELFF. The CDR3 nucleotides read TGTGCTAGTGGTTTGGCCGGCGGACGGGAGCTGTTTTTT. The full variable domain, completed using reference TRBV12-5 and TRBJ2-2, is DARVTQTPRHKVTEMGQEVTMRCQPILGHNTVFWYRQTMMQGLELLAYFRNRAPLDDSGMPKDRFSAEMPDATLATLKIQPSEPRDSAVYFCASGLAGGRELFFGEGSRLTVL.